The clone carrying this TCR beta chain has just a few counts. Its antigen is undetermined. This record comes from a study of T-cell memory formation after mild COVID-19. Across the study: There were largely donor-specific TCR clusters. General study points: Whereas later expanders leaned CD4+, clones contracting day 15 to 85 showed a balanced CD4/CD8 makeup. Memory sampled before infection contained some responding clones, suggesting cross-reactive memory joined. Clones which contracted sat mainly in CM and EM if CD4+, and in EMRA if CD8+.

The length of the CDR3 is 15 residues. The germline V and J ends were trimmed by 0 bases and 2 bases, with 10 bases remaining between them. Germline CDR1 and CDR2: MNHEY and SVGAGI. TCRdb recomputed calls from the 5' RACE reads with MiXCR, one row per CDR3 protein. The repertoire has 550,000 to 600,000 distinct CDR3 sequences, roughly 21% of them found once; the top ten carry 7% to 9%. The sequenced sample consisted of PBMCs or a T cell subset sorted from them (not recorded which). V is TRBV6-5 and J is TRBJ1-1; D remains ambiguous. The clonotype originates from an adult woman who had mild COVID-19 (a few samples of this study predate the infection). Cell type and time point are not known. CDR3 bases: TGTGCCAGCAGTTACTCAATCGCCAGCAACACTGAAGCTTTCTTT. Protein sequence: CASSYSIASNTEAFF.